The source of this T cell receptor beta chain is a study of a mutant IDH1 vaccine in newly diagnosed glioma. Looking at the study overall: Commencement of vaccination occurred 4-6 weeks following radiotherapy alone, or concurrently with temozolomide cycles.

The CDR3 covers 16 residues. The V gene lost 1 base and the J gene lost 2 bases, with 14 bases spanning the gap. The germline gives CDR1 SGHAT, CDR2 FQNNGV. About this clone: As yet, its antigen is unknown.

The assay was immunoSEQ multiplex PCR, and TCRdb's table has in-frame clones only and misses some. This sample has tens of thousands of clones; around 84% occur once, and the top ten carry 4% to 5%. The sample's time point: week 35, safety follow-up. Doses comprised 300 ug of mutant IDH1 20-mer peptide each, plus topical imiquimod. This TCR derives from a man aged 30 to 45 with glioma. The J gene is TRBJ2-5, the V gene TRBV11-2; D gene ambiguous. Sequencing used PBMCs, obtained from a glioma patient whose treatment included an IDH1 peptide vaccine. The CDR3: CASSLVTTPRQETQYF. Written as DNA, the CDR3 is TGTGCCAGCAGCTTAGTGACCACACCCCGACAAGAGACCCAGTACTTC.